The TCR beta chain described here comes from a study of blood T cell repertoires in COVID-19. Study-level background: There were acute and convalescent COVID-19 samples, and they came from the United States, Italy and Spain. The analysed material was cDNA or gDNA that came from T cells, B-cell-depleted T cells, or PBMCs.

Germline assignment: CDR1 SGHVS and CDR2 FQNEAQ. V lost 3 bases and J 3 bases, leaving 14 bases between the germline ends. The CDR3 consists of 16 residues. In the study's own analysis: It was from reference gene primer amplification that nucleated cell counts were estimated. Libraries were prepared by immunoSEQ multiplex PCR; TCRdb keeps only in-frame clonotypes and omits some of them. V and J calls and clone size follow that table, whereas D and trimming were derived from the DNA. The repertoire holds about 82,000 clones, 85% seen once, with more than 15% in the top ten. The sequence came from a man aged 80 or over with active or convalescent COVID-19. The chain uses TRBV7-8 and TRBJ1-4; unclear D gene. The sample comprised peripheral blood. CDR3 in DNA: TGTGCCAGCAGCTTCGATACTAGGTGGCCTAATGAAAAACTGTTTTTT. This encodes CASSFDTRWPNEKLFF.